These 8 T cell receptor beta chains came from one sample sequenced in a study of early T cells in non-severe SARS-CoV-2 infection. TCRdb re-derived calls from the 5' RACE reads in MiXCR, one entry per CDR3 protein. Among over 85,000 distinct CDR3 sequences, about 12% were seen once, and the ten largest hold about 6%. Sequencing was done on a sample of whole blood. These receptors all come from an adult who was a healthcare worker with PCR-confirmed SARS-CoV-2 infection or an uninfected control (not recorded which).

The rearrangement links TRBV7-8 to TRBJ2-2; TRBD2 matches 8 bases. The CDR3 contains 15 residues. Germline CDR1 SGHVS, CDR2 FQNEAQ. V shed 5 bases and J 5 bases; nucleotides not matched to a gene: 7. CDR3 DNA: TGTGCCAGCAGCCCGGAGCGGGAGTGGACCGGGGAGCTGTTTTTT. Translated: CASSPEREWTGELFF. The full variable domain, its missing parts supplied by reference TRBV7-8 and TRBJ2-2, is GAGVSQSPRYKVAKRGQDVALRCDPISGHVSLFWYQQALGQGPEFLTYFQNEAQLDKSGLPSDRFFAERPEGSVSTLKIQRTQQEDSAVYLCASSPEREWTGELFFGEGSRLTVL.

This clonotype has just a few counts. J is TRBJ2-7 and V is TRBV10-2; D might be TRBD2 (6 bases). This CDR3 has 14 amino acids. CDR1 is WSHSY, CDR2 SAAADI, per germline. V was shortened by 2 bases and J by 2 bases, with 10 bases between the two germline ends. CDR3 region: CASSEPSDPYEQYF. In DNA, the CDR3 is TGCGCCAGCAGTGAGCCTAGCGACCCCTACGAGCAGTACTTC.

CDR3 DNA: TGTGCCAGCAGCTTAGTGTTAGGGGGCAGGAATGAGCAGTTCTTC. Translation: CASSLVLGGRNEQFF. This chain uses TRBV7-9 with TRBJ2-1, with 7 nucleotides matching TRBD1. Germline assignment: CDR1 SEHNR and CDR2 FQNEAQ (reference sequence). Trimming at V came to 1 base and at J to 7 bases, leaving 7 bases not matched to a gene. The CDR3 is 15 residues long.

This sequence joins TRBV29-1 and TRBJ1-1, with 9 bases identical to TRBD1. Germline V CDR1 and CDR2: SQVTM, ANQGSEA. Unmatched junction bases numbered 7, after V lost 6 bases and J lost 2 bases. There are 14 residues in the CDR3. In DNA form, the CDR3 reads TGCAGCGTCGGCAACAGGGGGCAAAACACTGAAGCTTTCTTT. It encodes CSVGNRGQNTEAFF.

This clonotype was recorded many times. The chain couples TRBV4-3 to TRBJ1-2; TRBD1 matches at 8 bases. Germline CDR1 LGHNA, CDR2 YSLEER. This CDR3 spans 14 amino acids. The trim removed 0 bases at V and 9 bases at J, leaving 6 bases unmatched. CDR3 amino acids: CASSQDRTGPSYTF. Written as DNA, the CDR3 is TGCGCCAGCAGCCAAGACAGGACAGGGCCAAGCTACACCTTC.

This clonotype has a handful of counts. V usage is TRBV9 and J usage is TRBJ2-1, with D unclear. V lost 0 bases, J lost 0 bases, and 10 bases lay in between. The CDR3 totals 16 residues. Germline assignment: CDR1 SGDLS and CDR2 YYNGEE. The CDR3 DNA reads TGTGCCAGCAGCGTAGCTCCACGGGCCTCCTACAATGAGCAGTTCTTC. It translates to CASSVAPRASYNEQFF.

This chain uses TRBV28 with TRBJ1-5; D gene ambiguous. The CDR3 totals 12 residues. Looked up from germline, CDR1 is MDHEN and CDR2 is SYDVKM. Between the trimmed V and J ends, which lost 11 bases and 7 bases, there was a span of 15 bases. The CDR3 bases are TGTGCCGGCCTAAGGGCATCCCAGCCCCAGCATTTT. This codes for CAGLRASQPQHF.

This clonotype was counted ten times or more. The chain recombines TRBV12-3 or TRBV12-4 with TRBJ2-7, with D possibly being TRBD2 (5 bases). The CDR3 runs 11 residues. Trimming left V 8 bases short and J 5 bases short, with 10 bases between. CDR3 protein: CASRGSHEQYF. The CDR3 nucleotides read TGTGCCAGCCGGGGTTCCCACGAGCAGTACTTC.